The 10 T cell receptor beta chains presented below share a single source sample, sequenced in a study of T cells in narcolepsy. Clones were read by immunoSEQ multiplex PCR, and TCRdb kept only the in-frame ones, dropping some. The sample includes some 32,000 clones, roughly four fifths of them seen just once. What was sequenced was CD45RA- memory CD4+ T cells from PBMCs. The receptors here all came from a human donor with narcolepsy.

The chain uses TRBV15 and TRBJ1-1; 10 nucleotides line up with TRBD1. V was clipped by 1 base and J by 10 bases; unmatched bases: 6. Germline values: CDR1 LNHNV, CDR2 YYDKDF (reference sequence). CDR3 size: 14 residues. The CDR3 DNA reads TGTGCCACCAGCAGAGGAGACAGGGGGCGAGGAGCTTTCTTT. Protein sequence: CATSRGDRGRGAFF.

The chain is built from TRBV30 and TRBJ1-4, with D hard to call. V shed 2 bases and J shed 8 bases, with 15 bases lying between them. CDR1 and CDR2 from the germline V gene are GTSNPN and SVGIG (reference sequence). This CDR3 spans 14 amino acids. The CDR3 DNA reads TGTGCCTGGAGTTCGGGCGGGGTAGGGGAAAAACTGTTTTTT. This translates into CAWSSGGVGEKLFF. The variable domain in full, completed from reference TRBV30 and TRBJ1-4, reads SQTIHQWPATLVQPVGSPLSLECTVEGTSNPNLYWYRQAAGRGLQLLFYSVGIGQISSEVPQNLSASRPQDRQFILSSKKLLLSDSGFYLCAWSSGGVGEKLFFGSGTQLSVL.

The chain recombines TRBV5-6 with TRBJ1-5; D is possibly TRBD1 (5 bases). The CDR3 runs to 15 residues. V was trimmed by 4 bases and J by 6 bases, leaving 17 bases between them. In germline, CDR1 is SGHDT, CDR2 YYEEEE. The CDR3 DNA reads as TGTGCCAGCAGCCCCCGGACACTCGGGGGTCAGCCCCAGCATTTT. Protein sequence: CASSPRTLGGQPQHF.

The gene calls are TRBV9 and TRBJ2-3; D is undetermined. Per the germline V gene, CDR1 is SGDLS and CDR2 is YYNGEE. The CDR3 totals 12 residues. The germline V and J ends were trimmed by 2 bases and 2 bases, with 3 bases remaining between them. CDR3 amino acids: CASSVHTDTQYF. The CDR3 DNA reads as TGTGCCAGCAGCGTGCACACAGATACGCAGTATTTT.

This clone was recorded a few times. The rearrangement joins TRBV28 to TRBJ1-1; TRBD1 might be the D (5 bases). The CDR3 spans 16 residues. The V gene's germline CDR1 is MDHEN and CDR2 SYDVKM. V was pared by 7 bases and J by 4 bases, with 22 bases between. DNA of the CDR3: TGTGCCAGCATCCAATCCAGGGACCCCCGTTCCACTGAAGCTTTCTTT. Residues: CASIQSRDPRSTEAFF.

CDR3: CSFQGGLGRNEQFF. The CDR3 bases are TGCAGCTTCCAAGGGGGCTTAGGTCGTAATGAGCAGTTCTTC. The V gene is TRBV29-1, the J gene TRBJ2-1; 7 bases are a match to TRBD1. Germline loops: CDR1 SQVTM, CDR2 ANQGSEA. Losses at the gene ends were 8 bases for V and 7 bases for J; bases not matched to a gene: 14. The CDR3 runs to 14 residues.

The V gene is TRBV27, the J gene TRBJ1-2; D is perhaps TRBD1 (5 bases). There are 16 residues in the CDR3. V lost 0 bases, J lost 4 bases, and 15 bases lay in between. Germline V lookup: CDR1 MNHEY, CDR2 SMNVEV (reference sequence). CDR3 DNA sequence: TGTGCCAGCAGTTTATCGGGGGGGTGGGGTGGCTATGGCTACACCTTC. It codes for CASSLSGGWGGYGYTF.

J is TRBJ2-2 and V is TRBV27; D is uncertain. The length of the CDR3 is 13 residues. V lost 1 base and J lost 5, with 5 bases in between. Germline loops: CDR1 MNHEY, CDR2 SMNVEV (reference sequence). Here the CDR3 reads CASSLLKTGELFF. The CDR3 bases are TGTGCCAGCAGTTTATTAAAAACCGGGGAGCTGTTTTTT.

The rearrangement uses TRBV5-4 and TRBJ2-1; TRBD2 aligns across 7 bases. This CDR3 contains 14 residues. Germline loops: CDR1 SGHNT, CDR2 YYREEE (reference sequence). V gave up 4 bases and J gave up 6 bases; unmatched junction bases: 7. CDR3 residues: CASSTSTSANEQFF. The CDR3 DNA follows: TGTGCCAGCAGCACGTCTACTAGCGCCAATGAGCAGTTCTTC.

This sequence joins TRBV5-1 and TRBJ2-5; TRBD1 aligns across 8 bases. Germline V gives CDR1 SGHRS, CDR2 YFSETQ. The V segment lost 0 bases and the J segment 5 bases; nucleotides outside the gene matches: 3. The CDR3 covers 14 residues. The CDR3 DNA reads as TGCGCCAGCAGCTTGGAAACAGGGGGGGAGACCCAGTACTTC. Translation gives CASSLETGGETQYF.